The T cell receptor (beta chain) under discussion was sequenced for a study of blood T cell repertoires in COVID-19 (dated by TCRdb to the early 2020s). In the study overall: Samples covering the acute and convalescent phases of COVID-19 were provided by collaborators in the United States, Italy and Spain. The prospective study material was composed of cDNA or gDNA derived from T cells, B-cell-depleted T cells, or PBMCs. Subjects who had been exposed to COVID-19, were actively infected with it, or had recovered from it provided the deeply sampled blood TCRbeta repertoires that made up the dataset. The repertoires were made available in a free public database intended to serve as a resource for research on the immune response to SARS-CoV-2. The samples were drawn from the first 160 participants of the ongoing ImmuneRACE study and from 1,254 subjects provided by 6 global collaborators. Sample metadata almost always included a de-identified subject ID, COVID-19 status, age in years and sex. Where HLA class I and class II types were available, the types were taken from metadata supplied by the sample provider, not from assay-based typing.

What the research found in general, with its limitations: The amount of clinical and demographic metadata varied by source and participant and was provided uncurated.

The collaborating institutions used their own protocols to collect whole blood in K2EDTA tubes. For TCRbeta analysis, collaborator samples were shipped as frozen whole blood, as isolated PBMCs, or as DNA extracted from either sample type. Per the germline V gene (reference sequence), LGHDT is the CDR1 and YNNKEL is the CDR2. V was cut back by 1 base and J by 4 bases, leaving a gap of 14 bases between them. Its CDR3 holds 15 amino acids, cysteine through phenylalanine. The read is trimmed to its CDR3 DNA, 45 bases read in frame from base 1. This clone occurred once. Its binding antigen is unknown. Base qualities are missing; no much larger clone stands one base away. TCRbeta CDR3 regions were amplified from genomic DNA using the immunoSEQ Assay, a bias-controlled multiplex PCR. The study's processing was this. The number of nucleated cells in each sample was estimated from the amplification of reference gene primers within the assay. To quantify the absolute abundance of each unique TCRbeta CDR3 rearrangement, sequence reads were collapsed and filtered. Productive Simpson clonality was computed per sample as the square root of Simpson's diversity index over productive rearrangements. TCRdb holds this immuneACCESS table with in-frame rearrangements only. Some clones are missing; in checked studies, unresolved V genes explain under half, and the rest has no known cause. For V, J and clone size, that table is used; D and trimming come from the DNA. A total of over 250,000 clones appear in this sample, approximately 89% of them only once. The ten largest make up around an eighth of the sample.

This TCR was sampled from an older woman with acute or convalescent COVID-19. The chain uses TRBV3-1 (or the pseudogene TRBV3-2) and TRBJ2-7; TRBD1 is possibly the D segment (6 matching bases). Sequenced input: peripheral blood. The DNA sequence reads TGTGCCAGCAGCCAAGGGACAGCCGGGTTGTACGAGCAGTACTTC. Protein translation: CASSQGTAGLYEQYF.